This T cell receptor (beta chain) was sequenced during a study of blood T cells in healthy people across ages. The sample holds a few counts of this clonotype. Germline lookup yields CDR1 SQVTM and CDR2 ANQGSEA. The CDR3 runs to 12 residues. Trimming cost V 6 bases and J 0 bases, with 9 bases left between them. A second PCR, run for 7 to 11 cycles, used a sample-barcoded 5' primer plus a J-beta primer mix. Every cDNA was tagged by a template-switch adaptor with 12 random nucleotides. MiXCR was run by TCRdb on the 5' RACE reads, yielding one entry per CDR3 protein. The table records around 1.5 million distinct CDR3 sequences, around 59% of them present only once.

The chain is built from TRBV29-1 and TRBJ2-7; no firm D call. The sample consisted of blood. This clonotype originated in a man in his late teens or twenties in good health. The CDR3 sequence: CSVSTASYEQYF. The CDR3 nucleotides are TGCAGCGTAAGTACGGCCTCCTACGAGCAGTACTTC.